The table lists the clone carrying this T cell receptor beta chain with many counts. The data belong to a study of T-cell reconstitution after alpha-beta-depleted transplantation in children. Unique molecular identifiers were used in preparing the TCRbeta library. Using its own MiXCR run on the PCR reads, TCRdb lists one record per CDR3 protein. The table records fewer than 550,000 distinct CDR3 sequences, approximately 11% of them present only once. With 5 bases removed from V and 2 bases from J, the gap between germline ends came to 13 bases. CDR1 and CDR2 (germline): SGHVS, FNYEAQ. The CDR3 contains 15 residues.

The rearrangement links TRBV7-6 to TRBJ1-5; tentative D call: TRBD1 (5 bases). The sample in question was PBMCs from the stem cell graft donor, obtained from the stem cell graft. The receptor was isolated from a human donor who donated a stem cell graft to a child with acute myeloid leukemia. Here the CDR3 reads CASSATMGRNQPQHF. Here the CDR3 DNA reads TGTGCCAGCAGCGCTACGATGGGGCGCAATCAGCCCCAGCATTTT.